These 10 T cell receptor beta chains originate from one sample sequenced in a study of CD8+CD57+ T cells in acquired aplastic anemia. Patients chosen for sequencing had shown CD8+CD57+ cell expansion by flow cytometry. Profiles of TCR beta VDJ and CDR3 were generated from a genomic DNA template. TCRdb re-derived calls from the reads in MiXCR, one entry per CDR3 protein. The sample holds roughly 150,000 distinct CDR3 sequences, under 55% seen once. Sequencing input: sorted CD4+, CD8+, or CD8+CD57+ T cells (not recorded which) from PBMCs. The receptors were gathered from a human donor with aplastic anemia.

The DNA for the CDR3 is TGTGCCAGCAGTTCCATCAGCTGGGAGCTGCGGCAGTACTTC. Its protein is CASSSISWELRQYF. The genes are TRBV28 and TRBJ2-7, with D maybe TRBD2 (5 bases). CDR1 and CDR2 from the germline V gene are MDHEN and SYDVKM. This CDR3 region has 14 residues. V was shortened by 4 bases and J by 9 bases, with 19 bases between the two germline ends. Drawing the rest from reference TRBV28 and TRBJ2-7, the complete variable domain is DVKVTQSSRYLVKRTGEKVFLECVQDMDHENMFWYRQDPGLGLRLIYFSYDVKMKEKGDIPEGYSVSREKKERFSLILESASTNQTSMYLCASSSISWELRQYFGPGTRLTVT.

A few counts support this clonotype. The chain employs TRBV7-9 and TRBJ1-1; no definite D call. The CDR3 is made up of 12 amino acids. Germline CDR1 reads SEHNR; CDR2 reads FQNEAQ (reference sequence). Trimming took 3 bases from V and 4 from J, leaving 6 bases between them. CDR3 in amino acids: CASSFEVTEAFF. The DNA for the CDR3 is TGTGCCAGCAGCTTCGAGGTCACTGAAGCTTTCTTT.

This clonotype was picked up many times. Written as DNA, the CDR3 is TGTGCCACCAGTGTAGGGAGCCAGCCCCAGCATTTT. This sequence encodes CATSVGSQPQHF. The rearrangement uses TRBV24-1 and TRBJ1-5; D call uncertain. V lost 5 bases and J lost 7, with 8 bases in between. The CDR3 has 12 residues. The germline V gene encodes CDR1 KGHDR and CDR2 SFDVKD.

This clonotype came up many times. The chain joins TRBV20-1 to TRBJ1-2; D unresolved. The germline V gene has CDR1 DFQATT and CDR2 SNEGSKA (reference sequence). The CDR3 is made up of 12 amino acids. V lost 0 bases and J lost 8, with 10 bases in between. In DNA, the CDR3 is TGCAGTGCTAGAGATTCCGCAAGCGGCTACACCTTC. Its translation is CSARDSASGYTF.

This clonotype was observed at least ten times. The V and J genes are TRBV29-1 and TRBJ1-1; 12 bases fit TRBD1. The V and J ends lost 7 bases and 5 bases, in that order; junction bases with no gene match: 11. The CDR3 has 15 residues. Germline assignment: CDR1 SQVTM and CDR2 ANQGSEA. CDR3 sequence reads: CSGTGTGGKKTEAFF. The CDR3, as DNA: TGCAGCGGGACCGGGACAGGGGGCAAGAAGACTGAAGCTTTCTTT.

This clonotype was observed a handful of times. The junction does not match germline at one end; this may be a read error. The rearrangement links TRBV10-3 to TRBJ1-2, with no clear D. Germline V gene sequence: CDR1 ENHRY, CDR2 SYGVKD. The CDR3 extends over 12 amino acids. The CDR3 DNA is TGTGCCATCAGTGAGTCGACTGCGGCGTTGGCCTTC. Its translation: CAISESTAALAF.

This chain links TRBV24-1 with TRBJ1-5, with D uncertain. This CDR3 has 15 amino acids. V lost 5 bases and J lost 11, with 21 bases in between. Germline CDR1 and CDR2: KGHDR and SFDVKD. The CDR3 nucleotides are TGTGCCACCAGTGCCCCGCATCCCCTTCAAGAGACCCAGCATTTT. This sequence encodes CATSAPHPLQETQHF.

This clonotype was seen a few times. The chain combines TRBV28 with TRBJ2-3; 10 bases match TRBD2. Looked up from germline, CDR1 is MDHEN and CDR2 is SYDVKM. This CDR3 has 17 amino acids. The J segment lost 3 bases and the V segment lost 6 bases, leaving 12 bases of the junction unmatched. This CDR3 reads CASSPSLAGFRTDTQYF. In DNA form, the CDR3 reads TGTGCCAGCAGCCCCTCACTAGCGGGATTTCGAACAGATACGCAGTATTTT.

Concerning this clonotype itself: This could be a read error, since a much larger clone is one nucleotide away. The chain uses TRBV20-1 and TRBJ1-5; the D gene is possibly TRBD1 (5 bases). The CDR3 length is 13 residues. Germline V gene sequence: CDR1 DFQATT, CDR2 SNEGSKA (reference sequence). The V gene lost 5 bases and the J gene lost 5 bases, with 13 bases spanning the gap. CDR3 sequence reads: CSADLPGDQPQHF. The CDR3 nucleotides are TGCAGTGCTGACCTGCCGGGGGATCAGCCCCAGCATTTT.

This chain joins TRBV7-9 and TRBJ2-3; D unresolved. Germline V gives CDR1 SEHNR, CDR2 FQNEAQ (reference sequence). The CDR3 totals 12 residues. V shed 6 bases and J shed 5 bases, with 9 bases lying between them. The CDR3 protein is CASSSAGDTQYF. CDR3 in DNA: TGTGCCAGCAGTTCGGCTGGAGATACGCAGTATTTT.